This T cell receptor (beta chain) derives from a study of T cell changes during pregnancy in multiple sclerosis. TCRdb's copy holds only in-frame clones and misses some; the assay was immunoSEQ multiplex PCR. Here the sample spans 55,000 to 85,000 clones, roughly nine tenths being singletons. This clonotype originated in a female donor with multiple sclerosis, enrolled in a pregnancy study. The sequencing used peripheral blood, collected after pregnancy.

The DNA of the CDR3 is TGTGCCTGGAGTCGGCTAGCGTTCGATGAGCAGTTCTTC. It is translated as CAWSRLAFDEQFF. The chain links TRBV30 to TRBJ2-1, with D perhaps matching TRBD2 (6 bases). The V end lost 2 bases, the J end lost 8 bases, and 13 bases lay between the germline ends. CDR3 size: 13 residues. From germline, CDR1 is GTSNPN and CDR2 SVGIG (reference sequence).